This T cell receptor beta chain is drawn from a study of blood T cell repertoires in COVID-19. Whole-study context: The United States, Italy and Spain provided the acute and convalescent COVID-19 samples. The cDNA or gDNA used as material had been derived from T cells, B-cell-depleted T cells, or PBMCs.

With 5 bases removed from V and 4 bases from J, the gap between germline ends came to 3 bases. The CDR3 is made up of 11 amino acids. The germline CDR1 and CDR2 sequences are SEHNR and FQNEAQ (reference sequence). Original processing notes: For nucleated cells, counts were estimated from reference gene primer amplification. Sequencing used immunoSEQ multiplex PCR; TCRdb keeps in-frame clones, though not all of them. V, J and clone size derive from that table, while D and trimming were established from the DNA sequence. The sample records over 95,000 clones, roughly 89% being singletons. The sample consisted of peripheral blood. The rearrangement links TRBV7-9 to TRBJ1-3; D gene uncertain. The sequence came from a human donor with acute or convalescent COVID-19. The donor label of this sample is uncertain. The CDR3 bases are TGTGCCAGCAGCCCAGGAAACACCATATATTTT. It specifies CASSPGNTIYF.